This TCR beta chain emerged from a study of blood T cell repertoires in COVID-19. V shed 4 bases and J shed 0 bases, with 15 bases lying between them. The CDR3 has 17 residues. Germline V lookup: CDR1 SEHNR, CDR2 FQNEAQ (reference sequence). TCRdb's table, derived via immunoSEQ multiplex PCR, lists solely in-frame clones and lacks some. Among around 470,000 clones, 90% were seen once, and the ten largest hold about 0.63%. The V and J genes are TRBV7-9 and TRBJ2-2; D might be TRBD2 (5 bases). What was sequenced was PBMCs or T cells enriched from blood (not recorded which). The receptor was derived from a man between 18 and 35 years old who had recovered from COVID-19. CDR3 sequence (DNA): TGTGCCAGCAGCTCCCAAAGGACTTTAACGAACACCGGGGAGCTGTTTTTT. Translated, it gives CASSSQRTLTNTGELFF.